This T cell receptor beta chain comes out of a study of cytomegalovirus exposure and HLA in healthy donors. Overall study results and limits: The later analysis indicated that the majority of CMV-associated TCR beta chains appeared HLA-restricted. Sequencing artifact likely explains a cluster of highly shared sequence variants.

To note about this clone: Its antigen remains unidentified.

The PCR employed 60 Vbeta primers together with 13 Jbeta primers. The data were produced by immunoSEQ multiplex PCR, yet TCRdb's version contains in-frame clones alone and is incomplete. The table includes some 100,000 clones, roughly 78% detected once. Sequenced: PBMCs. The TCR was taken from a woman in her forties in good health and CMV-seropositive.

CDR3 DNA: TGTGCCAGCAGCGGTAGACAGTTCACAGATACGCAGTATTTT. As protein: CASSGRQFTDTQYF. The V call is TRBV7-9, the J call TRBJ2-3, with a possible D match to TRBD1 (5 bases). The CDR3 is 14 residues long. Germline CDR1 reads SEHNR; CDR2 reads FQNEAQ (reference sequence). The ends were cut back, 5 bases at V and 2 bases at J, with 11 bases in the middle.